This TCR beta chain originates from a study of identical twins. TCRdb re-analysed the 5' RACE reads in MiXCR, keeping a single row per CDR3 protein. The sample holds roughly 490,000 distinct CDR3 sequences, 13% to 15% seen once. The CDR3 extends over 16 amino acids. The germline V gene has CDR1 DFQATT and CDR2 SNEGSKA (reference sequence). Trimming cost V 3 bases and J 4 bases; bases outside gene matches: 7. Another study also made use of these data, one on yellow fever vaccine responses in identical twins.

The V and J genes are TRBV20-1 and TRBJ2-5; 14 positions agree with TRBD2. Sequencing was done on a sample of CD4+ T cells sorted from blood. This TCR derives from a woman aged 18-29 years in good health. CDR3 sequence reads: CSASGTSGSRGETQYF. The DNA for the CDR3 is TGCAGTGCTAGTGGGACTAGCGGGAGTAGGGGAGAGACCCAGTACTTC.